These 13 T cell receptor beta chains share one sample of origin, sequenced in a study of control samples from healthy donors and cancer patients. The table came from immunoSEQ multiplex PCR; TCRdb's copy has only in-frame clones and leaves some out. The table includes 100,000 to 150,000 clones, approximately 92% detected once. Sequencing input: PBMCs. These receptors were collected from a man older than 75 with head and neck cancer.

V gene TRBV7-9 combines with J gene TRBJ1-2; D might be TRBD1 (5 bases). The CDR3 loop spans 14 amino acids. The V gene lost 1 base and the J gene lost 6 bases, with 12 bases spanning the gap. From germline, CDR1 is SEHNR and CDR2 FQNEAQ (reference sequence). CDR3 nucleotides: TGTGCCAGCAGCTTAGGCGGGGCGGTTGATGGCTACACCTTC. It specifies CASSLGGAVDGYTF.

V usage is TRBV2 and J usage is TRBJ2-7, with D perhaps matching TRBD2 (5 bases). The CDR3 is made up of 17 amino acids. CDR1 is SNHLY and CDR2 is FYNNEI in the germline V gene. V lost 7 bases to trimming and J lost 0 bases, with 22 bases between them. CDR3 sequence reads: CASNPPPRQRTSYEQYF. DNA of the CDR3: TGTGCCAGCAACCCCCCCCCTCGTCAGCGGACCTCCTACGAGCAGTACTTC.

The chain employs TRBV2 and TRBJ1-6, with D maybe TRBD1 (5 bases). Germline V CDR1 and CDR2: SNHLY, FYNNEI. This CDR3 has 16 residues. V shed 4 bases and J shed 7 bases, with 17 bases lying between them. In DNA form, the CDR3 reads TGTGCCAGCAGTGTTACAGCCAGGGATTCGAATTCACCCCTCCACTTT. Amino acids: CASSVTARDSNSPLHF.

The J gene is TRBJ2-7, the V gene TRBV18, with 11 bases lining up with TRBD2. The V gene's germline CDR1 is KGHSH and CDR2 LQKENI. CDR3 length equals 18 residues. The junction had 12 bases not matched to a gene; V was cut back by 3 bases and J by 2 bases. The CDR3 is CASSPAVAGGRLTYEQYF. Written as DNA, the CDR3 is TGTGCCAGCTCACCCGCGGTAGCGGGAGGGCGATTGACCTACGAGCAGTACTTC.

V and J are TRBV7-7 and TRBJ1-3, with a possible D match to TRBD1 (5 bases). CDR1 is SSHAT and CDR2 is FNYEAQ in the germline V gene (reference sequence). The CDR3 covers 16 residues. The V end lost 5 bases, the J end lost 2 bases, and 16 bases lay between the germline ends. CDR3 region: CASSPGRGGTGNTIYF. CDR3 DNA: TGTGCCAGCAGCCCGGGGAGGGGAGGGACTGGAAACACCATATATTTT.

The chain links TRBV29-1 to TRBJ1-2, with 7 bases that match TRBD1. Germline V CDR1 and CDR2: SQVTM, ANQGSEA. Unmatched junction bases numbered 9, after V lost 0 bases and J lost 8 bases. The CDR3 covers 14 residues. The CDR3 DNA reads TGCAGCGTTGAAGAGGGGCGCTTACAGGGGGGCTACACCTTC. It yields the protein CSVEEGRLQGGYTF. Full variable domain (remainder filled in from reference TRBV29-1 and TRBJ1-2): SAVISQKPSRDICQRGTSLTIQCQVDSQVTMMFWYRQQPGQSLTLIATANQGSEATYESGFVIDKFPISRPNLTFSTLTVSNMSPEDSSIYLCSVEEGRLQGGYTFGSGTRLTVV.

The gene calls are TRBV30 and TRBJ2-5, with TRBD2 as a possible D gene (6 bases). Trimming removed 7 bases from V and 7 bases from J, with 13 bases in between. Germline V gene data show CDR1 as GTSNPN and CDR2 as SVGIG (reference sequence). The CDR3 contains 11 residues. The CDR3 is CAFLGGTTQYF. The DNA for the CDR3 is TGTGCCTTCCTCGGGGGAACGACCCAGTACTTC. Full variable domain (outside the CDR3, taken from reference TRBV30 and TRBJ2-5): SQTIHQWPATLVQPVGSPLSLECTVEGTSNPNLYWYRQAAGRGLQLLFYSVGIGQISSEVPQNLSASRPQDRQFILSSKKLLLSDSGFYLCAFLGGTTQYFGPGTRLLVL.

CDR3 protein: CASSEEDYGYTF. The CDR3 DNA is TGTGCCAGTAGTGAGGAGGACTATGGCTACACCTTC. This chain links TRBV19 with TRBJ1-2; D ambiguous. The germline V and J ends were trimmed by 5 bases and 3 bases, with 7 bases remaining between them. There are 12 residues in the CDR3. CDR1 LNHDA and CDR2 SQIVND come from the germline V gene (reference sequence). The full variable domain, its missing parts supplied by reference TRBV19 and TRBJ1-2, is DGGITQSPKYLFRKEGQNVTLSCEQNLNHDAMYWYRQDPGQGLRLIYYSQIVNDFQKGDIAEGYSVSREKKESFPLTVTSAQKNPTAFYLCASSEEDYGYTFGSGTRLTVV.

V is TRBV7-9 and J is TRBJ1-4, with 7 bases identical to TRBD1. The germline gives CDR1 SEHNR, CDR2 FQNEAQ (reference sequence). V trimming: 7 bases; J trimming: 1 base; junction bases outside the gene matches: 3. This CDR3 is 14 amino acids long. As DNA, the CDR3 is TGTGCCAGCAACAGACAGGGAACTAATGAAAAACTGTTTTTT. Residues: CASNRQGTNEKLFF.

In this sample, this clone turned up a few times. The rearrangement links TRBV18 to TRBJ1-2; 12 bases map to TRBD1. The length of the CDR3 is 15 residues. The V segment lost 6 bases and the J segment 8 bases; nucleotides outside the gene matches: 10. Germline CDR1 and CDR2: KGHSH and LQKENI. This CDR3 is CASSPGTGGAEGYTF. In DNA form, the CDR3 reads TGTGCCAGCTCCCCCGGGACAGGGGGCGCAGAAGGCTACACCTTC.

The chain has TRBV5-6 and TRBJ2-7; D may be TRBD2 (7 bases). This CDR3 has 13 residues. The V end lost 4 bases, the J end lost 7 bases, and 15 bases lay between the germline ends. The germline CDR1 and CDR2 sequences are SGHDT and YYEEEE. CDR3 residues: CASSRRGGGEQYF. CDR3 DNA: TGTGCCAGCAGCCGGAGGGGGGGCGGGGAGCAGTACTTC.

V and J are TRBV6-5 and TRBJ2-3, with D perhaps matching TRBD1 (6 bases). Trimming removed 4 bases at V and 0 bases at J, with 11 bases between. The germline CDR1 and CDR2 sequences are MNHEY and SVGAGI. The CDR3 runs to 15 residues. Here the CDR3 reads CASSSTGVSTDTQYF. CDR3 nucleotides: TGTGCCAGCAGTTCGACAGGCGTTAGCACAGATACGCAGTATTTT.

In DNA, the CDR3 is TGCGCCAGCAGCTTGGCCGGGACAGGGGGCGTCGGGGAGCAGTACTTC. Its translation is CASSLAGTGGVGEQYF. This chain joins TRBV5-1 and TRBJ2-7, with 12 nucleotides matching TRBD1. V lost 0 bases, J lost 7 bases, and 8 bases stayed unmatched. CDR1 is SGHRS, CDR2 YFSETQ, per germline. There are 16 residues in the CDR3.